Listed here is a single T cell receptor (beta chain). The data belong to a study of blood T cell repertoires in COVID-19. Study overall: The United States, Italy and Spain were the sources of the acute and convalescent COVID-19 samples. Sources were T cells, B-cell-depleted T cells, or PBMCs; the material itself was cDNA or gDNA.

The ends were cut back, 0 bases at V and 2 bases at J, with 5 bases in the middle. This CDR3 is built from 14 residues. The V gene's germline CDR1 is SGHVS and CDR2 FNYEAQ. Study processing details: Amplification from reference gene primers served as the basis for estimated nucleated cell counts. Clones were read by immunoSEQ multiplex PCR, and TCRdb kept only the in-frame ones, dropping some. The DNA gave D and trimming, while V, J and clone size come from that table. The sample gives fewer than 300,000 clones, 80% to 95% of which show up once; about 2.2% is in the top ten. The Seattle patients joined while their infection was active and were tracked longitudinally afterward.

The source of this sequence is a woman aged 25-40 years with COVID-19, enrolled during active disease. The V gene is TRBV7-6, the J gene TRBJ1-5; D perhaps matches TRBD1 (5 bases). Sample: peripheral blood. Written as DNA, the CDR3 is TGTGCCAGCAGCTTAGCAGGGGGCAATCAGCCCCAGCATTTT. This encodes CASSLAGGNQPQHF.